This T cell receptor (beta chain) derives from a study of blood T cell repertoires in COVID-19. Background on the study: Both acute and convalescent COVID-19 samples were obtained from the United States, Italy and Spain. PBMCs, B-cell-depleted T cells, or T cells provided the cDNA or gDNA that made up the material.

The CDR3 consists of 18 residues. Trimming at V came to 4 bases and at J to 5 bases, leaving 12 bases not matched to a gene. Germline V lookup: CDR1 MNHEY, CDR2 SMNVEV (reference sequence). In the authors' methods: Quantification of nucleated cells was approximated via reference gene primer amplification. Sequencing was performed with immunoSEQ multiplex PCR; in TCRdb, only in-frame clones are kept and a portion is missing. V and J calls and clone size are copied from that table; D and trimming were computed from the DNA. In the table there are approximately 180,000 clones, 80% to 90% of which are singletons.

Material for sequencing was peripheral blood. The V and J genes are TRBV27 and TRBJ2-2; 11 nucleotides match TRBD2. This TCR was sampled from a human donor with active or convalescent COVID-19. The donor label of this sample is uncertain. The chain's CDR3 is CASSSLGTSGDLTGELFF. The CDR3 DNA follows: TGTGCCAGCAGTTCCTTAGGGACTAGCGGAGATCTAACCGGGGAGCTGTTTTTT.